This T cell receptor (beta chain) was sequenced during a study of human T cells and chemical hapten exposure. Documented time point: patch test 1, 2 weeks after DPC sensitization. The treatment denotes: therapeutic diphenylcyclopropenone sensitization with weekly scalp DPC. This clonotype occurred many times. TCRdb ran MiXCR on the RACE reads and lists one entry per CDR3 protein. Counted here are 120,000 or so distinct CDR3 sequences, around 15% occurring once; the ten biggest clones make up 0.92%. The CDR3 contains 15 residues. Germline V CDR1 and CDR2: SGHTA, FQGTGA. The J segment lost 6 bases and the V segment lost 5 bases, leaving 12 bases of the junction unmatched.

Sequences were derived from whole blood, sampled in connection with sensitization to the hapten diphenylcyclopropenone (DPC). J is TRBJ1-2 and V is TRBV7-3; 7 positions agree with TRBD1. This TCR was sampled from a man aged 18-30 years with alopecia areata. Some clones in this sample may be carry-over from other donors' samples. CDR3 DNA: TGTGCCAGCAGCCCAACAAAGCAGGGGGGAGATGGCTACACCTTC. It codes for CASSPTKQGGDGYTF.